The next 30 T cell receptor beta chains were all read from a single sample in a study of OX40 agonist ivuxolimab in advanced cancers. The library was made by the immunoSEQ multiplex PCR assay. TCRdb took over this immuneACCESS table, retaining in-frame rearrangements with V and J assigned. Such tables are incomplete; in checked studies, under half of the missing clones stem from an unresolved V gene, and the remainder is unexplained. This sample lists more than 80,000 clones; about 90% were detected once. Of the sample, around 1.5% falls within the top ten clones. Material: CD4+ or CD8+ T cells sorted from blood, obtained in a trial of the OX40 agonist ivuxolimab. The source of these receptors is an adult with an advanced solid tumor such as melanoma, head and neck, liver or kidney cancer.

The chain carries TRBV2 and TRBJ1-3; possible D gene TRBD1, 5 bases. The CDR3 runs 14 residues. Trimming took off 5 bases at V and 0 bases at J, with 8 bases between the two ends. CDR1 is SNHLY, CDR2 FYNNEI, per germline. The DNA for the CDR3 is TGTGCCAGCAGTACAGGATTCTCTGGAAACACCATATATTTT. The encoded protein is CASSTGFSGNTIYF.

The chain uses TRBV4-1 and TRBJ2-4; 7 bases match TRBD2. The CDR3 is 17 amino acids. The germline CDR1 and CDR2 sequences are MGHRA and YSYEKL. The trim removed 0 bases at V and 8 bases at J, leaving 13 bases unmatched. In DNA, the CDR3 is TGCGCCAGCAGCCAAGAATTAGGCGGGGAGGGAAGTGACATTCAGTACTTC. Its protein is CASSQELGGEGSDIQYF.

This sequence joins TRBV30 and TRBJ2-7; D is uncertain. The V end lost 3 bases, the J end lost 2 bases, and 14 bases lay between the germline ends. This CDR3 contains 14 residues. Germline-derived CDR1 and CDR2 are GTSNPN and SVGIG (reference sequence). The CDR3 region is CAWSMFPHTYEQYF. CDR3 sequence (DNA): TGTGCCTGGAGCATGTTCCCACATACCTACGAGCAGTACTTC.

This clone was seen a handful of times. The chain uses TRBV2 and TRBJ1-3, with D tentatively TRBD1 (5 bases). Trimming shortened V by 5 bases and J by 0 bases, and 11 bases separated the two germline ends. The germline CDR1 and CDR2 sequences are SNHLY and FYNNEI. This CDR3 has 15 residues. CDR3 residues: CASSRDGYSGNTIYF. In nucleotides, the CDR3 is TGTGCCAGCAGTAGGGACGGATACTCTGGAAACACCATATATTTT.

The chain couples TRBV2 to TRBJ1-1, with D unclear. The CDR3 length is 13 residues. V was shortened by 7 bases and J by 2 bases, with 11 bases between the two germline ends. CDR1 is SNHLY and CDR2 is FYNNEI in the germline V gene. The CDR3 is CASKLQLNTEAFF. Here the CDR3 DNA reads TGTGCCAGCAAACTACAGCTAAACACTGAAGCTTTCTTT.

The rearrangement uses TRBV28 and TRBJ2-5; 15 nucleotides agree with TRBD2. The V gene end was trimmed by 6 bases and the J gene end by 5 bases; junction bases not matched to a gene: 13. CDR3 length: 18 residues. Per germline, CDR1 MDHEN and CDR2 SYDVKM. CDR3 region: CASRLKGLAGGLRETQYF. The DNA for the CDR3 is TGTGCCAGCAGGCTAAAAGGACTAGCGGGAGGGCTCCGGGAGACCCAGTACTTC.

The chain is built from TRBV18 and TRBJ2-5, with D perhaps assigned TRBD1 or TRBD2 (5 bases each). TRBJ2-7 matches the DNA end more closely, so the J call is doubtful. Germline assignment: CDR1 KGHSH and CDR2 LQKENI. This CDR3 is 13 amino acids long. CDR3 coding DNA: TGTGCCAGCTCACCCCCCGGTGGGGGCGAGCAGTACTTC. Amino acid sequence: CASSPPGGGEQYF.

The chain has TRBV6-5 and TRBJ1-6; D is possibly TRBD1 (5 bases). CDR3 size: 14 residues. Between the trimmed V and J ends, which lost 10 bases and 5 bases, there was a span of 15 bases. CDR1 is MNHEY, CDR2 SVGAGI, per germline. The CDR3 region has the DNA TGTGCCACCTCAAGTGGGACTGATAATTCACCCCTCCACTTT. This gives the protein CATSSGTDNSPLHF.

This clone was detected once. CDR3: CASSKTGRGLDEAFF. The CDR3 bases are TGTGCCAGCAGCAAAACAGGCAGGGGTTTGGATGAAGCTTTCTTT. V gene TRBV21-1 combines with J gene TRBJ1-1; the table's D call TRBD1 went unverified against the DNA. TRBV21-1 is shown as a pseudogene. The length of the CDR3 is 15 residues.

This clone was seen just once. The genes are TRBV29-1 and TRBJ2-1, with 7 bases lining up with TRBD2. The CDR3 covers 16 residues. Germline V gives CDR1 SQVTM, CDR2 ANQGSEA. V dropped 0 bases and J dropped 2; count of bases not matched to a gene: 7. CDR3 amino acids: CSVEDSGGVPYNEQFF. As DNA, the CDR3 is TGCAGCGTTGAAGATTCGGGGGGAGTCCCCTACAATGAGCAGTTCTTC.

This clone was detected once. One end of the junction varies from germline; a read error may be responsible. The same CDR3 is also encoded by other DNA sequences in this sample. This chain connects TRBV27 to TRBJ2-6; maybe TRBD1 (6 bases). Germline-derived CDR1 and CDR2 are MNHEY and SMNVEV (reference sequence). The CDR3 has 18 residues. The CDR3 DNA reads TGTGCCAGCCCTCGCAGGGGCCCACAATCCTCTGGGGCCAACGTCCTGACCTTC. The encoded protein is CASPRRGPQSSGANVLTF.

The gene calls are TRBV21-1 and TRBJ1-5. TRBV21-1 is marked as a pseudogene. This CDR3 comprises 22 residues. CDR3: CASSKVGFWDELPFYSNQPQHF. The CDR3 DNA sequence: TGTGCCAGCAGCAAAGTCGGTTTTTGGGACGAATTACCCTTCTATAGCAATCAGCCCCAGCATTTT.

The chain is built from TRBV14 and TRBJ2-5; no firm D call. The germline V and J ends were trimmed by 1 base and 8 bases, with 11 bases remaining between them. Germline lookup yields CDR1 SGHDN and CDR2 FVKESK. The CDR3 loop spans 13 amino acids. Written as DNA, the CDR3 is TGTGCCAGCAGCCAAGGGGTCGTCGCAACCCAGTACTTC. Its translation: CASSQGVVATQYF. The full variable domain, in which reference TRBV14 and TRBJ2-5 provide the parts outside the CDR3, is EAGVTQFPSHSVIEKGQTVTLRCDPISGHDNLYWYRRVMGKEIKFLLHFVKESKQDESGMPNNRFLAERTGGTYSTLKVQPAELEDSGVYFCASSQGVVATQYFGPGTRLLVL.

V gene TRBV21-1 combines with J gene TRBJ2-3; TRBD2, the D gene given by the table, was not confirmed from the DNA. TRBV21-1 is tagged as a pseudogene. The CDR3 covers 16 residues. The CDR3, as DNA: TGTGCCAGCAGCAAAGCTCCGGGAGCCCCCACAGATACGCAGTATTTT. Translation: CASSKAPGAPTDTQYF.

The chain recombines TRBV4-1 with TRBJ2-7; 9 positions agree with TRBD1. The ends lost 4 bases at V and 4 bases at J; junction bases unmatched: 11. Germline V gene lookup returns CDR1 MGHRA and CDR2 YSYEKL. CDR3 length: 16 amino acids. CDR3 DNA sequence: TGCGCCAGCAGCCTACGGACAGGGGATAATGTATACGAGCAGTACTTC. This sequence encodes CASSLRTGDNVYEQYF.

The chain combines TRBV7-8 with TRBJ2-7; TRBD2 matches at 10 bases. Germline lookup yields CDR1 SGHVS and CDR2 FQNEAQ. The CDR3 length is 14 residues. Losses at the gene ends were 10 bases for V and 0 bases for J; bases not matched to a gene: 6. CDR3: CAISGTSDSYEQYF. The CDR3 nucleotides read TGTGCCATTTCCGGGACTAGCGACTCCTACGAGCAGTACTTC.

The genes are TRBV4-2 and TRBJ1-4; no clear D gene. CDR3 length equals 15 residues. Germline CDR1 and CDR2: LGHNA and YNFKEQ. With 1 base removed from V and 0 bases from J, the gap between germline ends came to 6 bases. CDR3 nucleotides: TGTGCCAGCAGCCAAGTGGGTGCAACTAATGAAAAACTGTTTTTT. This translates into CASSQVGATNEKLFF.

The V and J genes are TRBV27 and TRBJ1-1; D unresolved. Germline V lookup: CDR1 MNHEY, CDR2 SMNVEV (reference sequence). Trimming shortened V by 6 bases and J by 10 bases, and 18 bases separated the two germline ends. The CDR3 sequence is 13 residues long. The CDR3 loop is CASSLRPGGGAFF. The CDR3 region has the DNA TGTGCCAGCAGCCTCAGACCCGGCGGCGGAGCTTTCTTT.

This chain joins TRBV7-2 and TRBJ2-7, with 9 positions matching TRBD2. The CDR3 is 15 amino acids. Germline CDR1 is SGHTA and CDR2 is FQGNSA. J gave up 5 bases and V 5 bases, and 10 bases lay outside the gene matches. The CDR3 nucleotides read TGTGCCAGCAGCCCGGGCGGGGGACTAGCCCACGAGCAGTACTTC. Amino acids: CASSPGGGLAHEQYF.

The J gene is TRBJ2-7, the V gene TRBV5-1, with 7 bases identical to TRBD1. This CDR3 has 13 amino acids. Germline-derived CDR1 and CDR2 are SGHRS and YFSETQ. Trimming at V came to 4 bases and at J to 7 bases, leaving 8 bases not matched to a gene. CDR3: CASSDNRGREQYF. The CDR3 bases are TGCGCCAGCAGCGATAACAGGGGAAGGGAGCAGTACTTC.

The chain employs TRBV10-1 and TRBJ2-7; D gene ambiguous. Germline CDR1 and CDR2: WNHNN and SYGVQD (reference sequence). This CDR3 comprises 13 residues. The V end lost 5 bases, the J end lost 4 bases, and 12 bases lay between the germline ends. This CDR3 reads CASSRTFGYEQYF. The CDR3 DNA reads TGCGCCAGCAGTCGAACATTCGGGTACGAGCAGTACTTC.

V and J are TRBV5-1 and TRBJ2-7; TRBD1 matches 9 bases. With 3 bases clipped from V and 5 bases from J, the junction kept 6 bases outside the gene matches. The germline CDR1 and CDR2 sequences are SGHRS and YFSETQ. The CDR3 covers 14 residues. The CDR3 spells CASSSGQGINEQYF. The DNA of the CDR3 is TGCGCCAGCAGCTCTGGACAGGGGATCAACGAGCAGTACTTC.

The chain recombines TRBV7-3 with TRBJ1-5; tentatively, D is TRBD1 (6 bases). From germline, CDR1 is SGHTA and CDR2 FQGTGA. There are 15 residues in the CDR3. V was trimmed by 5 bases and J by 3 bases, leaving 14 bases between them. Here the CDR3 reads CASSVQGSDNQPQHF. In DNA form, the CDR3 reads TGTGCCAGCAGCGTACAGGGAAGTGACAATCAGCCCCAGCATTTT.

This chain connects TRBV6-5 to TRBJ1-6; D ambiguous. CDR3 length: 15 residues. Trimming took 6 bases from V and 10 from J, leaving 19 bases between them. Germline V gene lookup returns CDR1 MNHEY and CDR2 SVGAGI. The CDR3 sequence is CASSLAALEKSPLHF. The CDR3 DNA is TGTGCCAGCAGCCTGGCGGCCCTAGAGAAATCACCCCTCCACTTT.

The CDR3 is CASSLGTSGLGPQETQYF. The CDR3 region has the DNA TGTGCCAGCAGCCTCGGGACTAGCGGCTTGGGGCCTCAAGAGACCCAGTACTTC. The chain is built from TRBV5-8 and TRBJ2-5; 11 bases are shared with TRBD2. The CDR3 totals 18 residues. The germline V gene encodes CDR1 SGHTS and CDR2 YDEGEE. With 4 bases clipped from V and 2 bases from J, the junction kept 13 bases outside the gene matches.

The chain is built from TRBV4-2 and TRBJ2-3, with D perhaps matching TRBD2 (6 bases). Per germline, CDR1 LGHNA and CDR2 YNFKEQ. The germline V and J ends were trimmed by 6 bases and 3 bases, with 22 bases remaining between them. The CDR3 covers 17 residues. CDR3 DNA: TGTGCCAGCAGTCCTATCAGCGCCGGGGGAGCAACAGATACGCAGTATTTT. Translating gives CASSPISAGGATDTQYF.

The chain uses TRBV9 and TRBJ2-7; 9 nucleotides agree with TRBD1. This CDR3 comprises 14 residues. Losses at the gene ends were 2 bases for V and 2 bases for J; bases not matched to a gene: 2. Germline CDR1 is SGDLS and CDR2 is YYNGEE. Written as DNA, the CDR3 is TGTGCCAGCAGCGTGGGGACAGGGCCCTACGAGCAGTACTTC. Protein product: CASSVGTGPYEQYF.

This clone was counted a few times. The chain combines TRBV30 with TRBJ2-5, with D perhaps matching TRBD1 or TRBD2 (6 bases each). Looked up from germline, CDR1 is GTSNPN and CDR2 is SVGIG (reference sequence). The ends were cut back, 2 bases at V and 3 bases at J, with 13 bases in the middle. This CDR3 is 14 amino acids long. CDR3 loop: CAWSRGVGKETQYF. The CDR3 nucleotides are TGTGCCTGGAGTAGGGGGGTAGGCAAAGAGACCCAGTACTTC.

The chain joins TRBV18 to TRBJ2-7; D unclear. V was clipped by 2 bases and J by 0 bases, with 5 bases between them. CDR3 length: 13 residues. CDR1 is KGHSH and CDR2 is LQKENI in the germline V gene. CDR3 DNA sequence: TGTGCCAGCTCACCAGACCTCTCCTACGAGCAGTACTTC. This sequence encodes CASSPDLSYEQYF. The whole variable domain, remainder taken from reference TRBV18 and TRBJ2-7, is NAGVMQNPRHLVRRRGQEARLRCSPMKGHSHVYWYRQLPEEGLKFMVYLQKENIIDESGMPKERFSAEFPKEGPSILRIQQVVRGDSAAYFCASSPDLSYEQYFGPGTRLTVT.

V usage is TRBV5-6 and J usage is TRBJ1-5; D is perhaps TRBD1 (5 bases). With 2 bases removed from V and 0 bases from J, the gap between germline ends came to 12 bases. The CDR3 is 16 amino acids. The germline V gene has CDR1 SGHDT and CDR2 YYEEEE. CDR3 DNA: TGTGCCAGCAGCTTCGGGGGACTTTATAGCAATCAGCCCCAGCATTTT. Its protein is CASSFGGLYSNQPQHF.